This passage covers 16 T cell receptor beta chains from one sample sequenced in a study of long-term antiretroviral therapy in people with HIV. The libraries were made with immunoSEQ v3.0 at survey level. Libraries were prepared by immunoSEQ multiplex PCR; TCRdb keeps only in-frame clonotypes and omits some of them. Of about 20,000 clones listed, roughly 80% are singletons. The sequences come from unsorted PBMCs, collected 0.6 years after starting antiretroviral therapy. The receptors were sampled from a woman under 30 with HIV.

This clone appeared once. The chain couples TRBV4-1 to TRBJ2-7; D assignment may be TRBD1 or TRBD2 (5 bases each). There are 16 residues in the CDR3. Trimming pared 0 bases from V and 2 bases from J, leaving 14 bases between. The V gene's germline CDR1 is MGHRA and CDR2 YSYEKL. CDR3 region: CASSQDPGPETYEQYF. Here the CDR3 DNA reads TGCGCCAGCAGCCAAGATCCGGGACCCGAGACCTACGAGCAGTACTTC.

The chain has TRBV7-8 and TRBJ1-4; TRBD1 aligns across 7 bases. V lost 1 base, J lost 10 bases, and 12 bases stayed unmatched. This CDR3 has 16 amino acids. CDR1 is SGHVS and CDR2 is FQNEAQ in the germline V gene. In nucleotides, the CDR3 is TGTGCCAGCAGCTTAGTGGCCGGGACAGCGATAACAAAACTGTTTTTT. Protein: CASSLVAGTAITKLFF. Variable domain in full (rest from reference TRBV7-8 and TRBJ1-4): GAGVSQSPRYKVAKRGQDVALRCDPISGHVSLFWYQQALGQGPEFLTYFQNEAQLDKSGLPSDRFFAERPEGSVSTLKIQRTQQEDSAVYLCASSLVAGTAITKLFFGSGTQLSVL.

The J gene is TRBJ2-1, the V gene TRBV2; TRBD2 matches at 8 bases. With 7 bases clipped from V and 3 bases from J, the junction kept 8 bases outside the gene matches. The germline V gene encodes CDR1 SNHLY and CDR2 FYNNEI. The CDR3 has 15 residues. The CDR3 DNA reads TGTGCCAGCATGGAATCAGCGGGAGTCTACAATGAGCAGTTCTTC. Protein: CASMESAGVYNEQFF. Together with reference TRBV2 and TRBJ2-1, the CDR3 gives the full variable domain: EPEVTQTPSHQVTQMGQEVILRCVPISNHLYFYWYRQILGQKVEFLVSFYNNEISEKSEIFDDQFSVERPDGSNFTLKIRSTKLEDSAMYFCASMESAGVYNEQFFGPGTRLTVL.

The chain couples TRBV7-2 to TRBJ2-5, with D unresolved. The length of the CDR3 is 13 residues. CDR1 is SGHTA, CDR2 FQGNSA, per germline. Trimming took 3 bases from V and 5 from J, leaving 10 bases between them. This chain's CDR3 is CASSFRRGETQYF. CDR3 coding DNA: TGTGCCAGCAGCTTCCGACGTGGGGAGACCCAGTACTTC.

The chain recombines TRBV2 with TRBJ2-7, with D possibly TRBD1 on 6 matching bases. Trimming shortened V by 6 bases and J by 3 bases, and 12 bases separated the two germline ends. Looked up from germline, CDR1 is SNHLY and CDR2 is FYNNEI. The CDR3 has 13 residues. The CDR3 DNA is TGTGCCAGCAGCAAAAGGACAGACTACGAGCAGTACTTC. Translation gives CASSKRTDYEQYF.

The chain carries TRBV5-1 and TRBJ2-7, with TRBD1 as a possible D gene (6 bases). Trimming shortened V by 4 bases and J by 10 bases, and 12 bases separated the two germline ends. The germline CDR1 and CDR2 sequences are SGHRS and YFSETQ. The CDR3 loop spans 11 amino acids. CDR3 residues: CASSPDRHQYF. CDR3 bases: TGCGCCAGCAGCCCGGACAGACATCAGTACTTC.

This chain joins TRBV7-6 and TRBJ2-7, with 9 positions matching TRBD1. The junction had 5 bases not matched to a gene; V was cut back by 5 bases and J by 0 bases. This CDR3 comprises 15 residues. Germline values: CDR1 SGHVS, CDR2 FNYEAQ. The CDR3 sequence is CASSEGQGLSYEQYF. Written as DNA, the CDR3 is TGTGCCAGCAGCGAGGGACAGGGTCTCTCCTACGAGCAGTACTTC.

This chain uses TRBV18 with TRBJ1-2; possibly TRBD1 for D (5 bases). CDR1 and CDR2 (germline): KGHSH, LQKENI. The ends were cut back, 1 base at V and 2 bases at J, with 17 bases in the middle. This CDR3 has 17 residues. CDR3 protein: CASSPLPGAGYNYGYTF. DNA of the CDR3: TGTGCCAGCTCACCACTACCCGGGGCAGGCTACAACTATGGCTACACCTTC.

V and J are TRBV5-5 and TRBJ1-2; 7 nucleotides agree with TRBD1. CDR1 SGHKS and CDR2 YYEKEE come from the germline V gene (reference sequence). The CDR3 spans 12 residues. J gave up 6 bases and V 7 bases, and 6 bases lay outside the gene matches. CDR3 loop: CASQGQDDGYTF. The DNA of the CDR3 is TGTGCCAGCCAAGGACAGGACGATGGCTACACCTTC.

The chain uses TRBV5-8 and TRBJ1-4; 7 bases fit TRBD1. Looked up from germline, CDR1 is SGHTS and CDR2 is YDEGEE. Trimming at V came to 0 bases and at J to 7 bases, leaving 6 bases not matched to a gene. The CDR3 sequence is 15 residues long. In DNA, the CDR3 is TGTGCCAGCAGCTTGGTACAGGGGTTAGTTGAAAAACTGTTTTTT. Protein product: CASSLVQGLVEKLFF.

The chain links TRBV7-9 to TRBJ1-5; D is uncertain. This CDR3 contains 12 residues. CDR1 SEHNR and CDR2 FQNEAQ come from the germline V gene (reference sequence). Trimming left V 4 bases short and J 5 bases short, with 6 bases between. DNA of the CDR3: TGTGCCAGCAGCTATTCTGATCAGCCCCAGCATTTT. Translated, it gives CASSYSDQPQHF.

V is TRBV7-3 and J is TRBJ2-7; 7 bases are a match to TRBD1. Germline CDR1 reads SGHTA; CDR2 reads FQGTGA. The CDR3 length is 15 residues. After removal of 4 bases from V and 5 bases from J, the junction contained 11 bases not matched to a gene. The CDR3, as DNA: TGTGCCAGCAGCTATGACAGGGAAATTACAAACGAGCAGTACTTC. Its protein product is CASSYDREITNEQYF.

The genes are TRBV19 and TRBJ1-5; D possibly corresponds to TRBD1 (6 bases). The germline V and J ends were trimmed by 0 bases and 4 bases, with 10 bases remaining between them. Germline loops: CDR1 LNHDA, CDR2 SQIVND (reference sequence). The CDR3 spans 15 residues. In nucleotides, the CDR3 is TGTGCCAGTAGTATAGAGGGGGCAGATAATCAGCCCCAGCATTTT. It codes for CASSIEGADNQPQHF.

Note on this clone: Other DNA sequences in the same sample also yield this CDR3. The chain couples TRBV7-9 to TRBJ1-4; a possible D gene is TRBD1 (5 bases). Germline CDR1 SEHNR, CDR2 FQNEAQ (reference sequence). CDR3 size: 14 residues. The germline V and J ends were trimmed by 5 bases and 7 bases, with 14 bases remaining between them. CDR3 region: CASSLGQGGEKLFF. The CDR3 coding sequence is TGTGCCAGCAGCCTGGGGCAGGGCGGTGAAAAACTGTTTTTT.

The gene calls are TRBV29-1 and TRBJ2-7; D uncertain. Trimming took off 1 base at V and 3 bases at J, with 10 bases between the two ends. The CDR3 loop spans 13 amino acids. In germline, CDR1 is SQVTM, CDR2 ANQGSEA. The CDR3 reads CSVEGGQFYEQYF. The CDR3 bases are TGCAGCGTTGAAGGTGGTCAGTTCTACGAGCAGTACTTC.

This rearrangement joins TRBV7-9 to TRBJ1-1; 8 bases map to TRBD1. The ends lost 10 bases at V and 1 base at J; junction bases unmatched: 11. The CDR3 sequence is 15 residues long. CDR1 is SEHNR and CDR2 is FQNEAQ in the germline V gene (reference sequence). The CDR3 sequence: CATTWGQETNTEAFF. The CDR3 nucleotides are TGTGCCACCACCTGGGGACAGGAGACGAACACTGAAGCTTTCTTT.